The source of this T cell receptor beta chain is a study of glioma-infiltrating T cells. Between the trimmed V and J ends, which lost 0 bases and 4 bases, there was a span of 12 bases. Looked up from germline, CDR1 is SGHDN and CDR2 is FVKESK. CDR3 length: 15 residues. Amplification of TCR alpha and beta CDR3 regions from RNA used iRepertoire nested multiplex PCR. Each CDR3 protein is one row after TCRdb ran MiXCR on the multiplex PCR reads. Seen here are 100,000 to 150,000 distinct CDR3 sequences, 24% observed once, and the top ten hold 25% to 30%. This clonotype was seen a few times. The origin of this receptor is a human donor with low-grade glioma or glioblastoma, undergoing nonglioma brain surgery, or in good health (not recorded which). Input material: glioma tissue, nonneoplastic brain tissue, or PBMCs (not recorded which). The chain has TRBV14 and TRBJ2-5; TRBD2 is a possible D gene (5 bases). The CDR3, as DNA: TGTGCCAGCAGCCAAGATCGCTCGGGGTTAGAGACCCAGTACTTC. As protein: CASSQDRSGLETQYF.